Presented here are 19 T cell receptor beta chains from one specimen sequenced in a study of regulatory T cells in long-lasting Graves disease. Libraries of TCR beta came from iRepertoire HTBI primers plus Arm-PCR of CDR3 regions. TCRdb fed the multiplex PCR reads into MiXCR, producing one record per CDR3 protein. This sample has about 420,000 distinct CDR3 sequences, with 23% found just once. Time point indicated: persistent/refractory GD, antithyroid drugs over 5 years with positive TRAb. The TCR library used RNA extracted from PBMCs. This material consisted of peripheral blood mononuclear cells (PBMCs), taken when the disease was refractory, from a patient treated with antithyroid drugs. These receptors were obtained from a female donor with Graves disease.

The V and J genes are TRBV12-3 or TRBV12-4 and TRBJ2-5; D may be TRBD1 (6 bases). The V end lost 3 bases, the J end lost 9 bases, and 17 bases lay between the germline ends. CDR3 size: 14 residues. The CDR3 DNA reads TGTGCCAGCAGTTTCGGGACAAGTGCCCGGGCCCAGTACTTC. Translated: CASSFGTSARAQYF.

In DNA form, the CDR3 reads TGTGCCAGCAGTTTCCTCCGGGAGACCCAGTACTTC. It encodes CASSFLRETQYF. This chain joins TRBV28 and TRBJ2-5, with D unresolved. Per the germline V gene, CDR1 is MDHEN and CDR2 is SYDVKM. V gave up 3 bases and J gave up 5 bases, with 7 bases separating them. The CDR3 contains 12 residues.

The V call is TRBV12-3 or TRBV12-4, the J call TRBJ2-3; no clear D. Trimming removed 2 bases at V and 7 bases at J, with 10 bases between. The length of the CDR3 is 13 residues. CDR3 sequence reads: CASSLTQMYTQYF. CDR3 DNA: TGTGCCAGCAGTTTAACCCAGATGTATACGCAGTATTTT.

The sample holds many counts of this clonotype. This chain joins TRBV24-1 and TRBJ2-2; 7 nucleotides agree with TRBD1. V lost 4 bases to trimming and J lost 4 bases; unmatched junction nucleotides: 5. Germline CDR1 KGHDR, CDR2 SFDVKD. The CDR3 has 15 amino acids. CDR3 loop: CATSENGQATGELFF. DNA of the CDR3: TGTGCCACCAGTGAGAACGGACAGGCCACCGGGGAGCTGTTTTTT.

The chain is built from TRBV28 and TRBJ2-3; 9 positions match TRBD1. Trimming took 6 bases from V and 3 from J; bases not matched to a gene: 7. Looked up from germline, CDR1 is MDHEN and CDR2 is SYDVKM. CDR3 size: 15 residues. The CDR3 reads CASRTNRGRTDTQYF. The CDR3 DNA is TGTGCCAGCAGAACCAACAGGGGGCGAACAGATACGCAGTATTTT.

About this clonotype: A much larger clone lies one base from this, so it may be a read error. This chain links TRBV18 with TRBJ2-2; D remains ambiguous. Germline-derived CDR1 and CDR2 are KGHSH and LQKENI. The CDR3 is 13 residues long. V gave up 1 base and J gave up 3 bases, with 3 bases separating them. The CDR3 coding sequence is TGTGCCAGCTCACCACTGGACACCGGGGAGCTGTTTTTT. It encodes CASSPLDTGELFF.

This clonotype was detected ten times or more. As DNA, the CDR3 is TGTGCCAGCAGCTTAACGACTAGCGGTCCCTACGAGCAGTACTTC. It specifies CASSLTTSGPYEQYF. The chain employs TRBV7-3 and TRBJ2-7, with 9 bases lining up with TRBD2. The germline CDR1 and CDR2 sequences are SGHTA and FQGTGA. The CDR3 runs 15 residues. With 0 bases clipped from V and 2 bases from J, the junction kept 2 bases outside the gene matches. The entire variable domain, with the rest obtained from reference TRBV7-3 and TRBJ2-7, is as follows: GAGVSQTPSNKVTEKGKYVELRCDPISGHTALYWYRQSLGQGPEFLIYFQGTGAADDSGLPNDRFFAVRPEGSVSTLKIQRTERGDSAVYLCASSLTTSGPYEQYFGPGTRLTVT.

CDR3 nucleotides: TGTGCCAGTAGTAGGGGATGGCTAGCGGGCTCGCTCTCCTACGAGCAGTACTTC. Its protein product is CASSRGWLAGSLSYEQYF. The chain employs TRBV19 and TRBJ2-7; 8 bases align to TRBD2. The V gene end was trimmed by 4 bases and the J gene end by 0 bases; junction bases not matched to a gene: 14. Germline V gene data show CDR1 as LNHDA and CDR2 as SQIVND (reference sequence). The CDR3 is 18 residues long.

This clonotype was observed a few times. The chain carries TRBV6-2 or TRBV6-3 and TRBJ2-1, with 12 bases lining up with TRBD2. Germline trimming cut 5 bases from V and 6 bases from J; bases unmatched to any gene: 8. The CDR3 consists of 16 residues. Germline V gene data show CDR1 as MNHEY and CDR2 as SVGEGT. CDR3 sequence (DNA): TGTGCCAGCAGTCGGCTAGCGGGAGGGCCGGGCAATGAGCAGTTCTTC. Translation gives CASSRLAGGPGNEQFF.

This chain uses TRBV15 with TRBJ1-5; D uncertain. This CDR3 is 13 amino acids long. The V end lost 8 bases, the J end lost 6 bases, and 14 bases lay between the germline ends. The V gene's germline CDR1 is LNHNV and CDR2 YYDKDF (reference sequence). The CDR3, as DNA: TGTGCCACCGCGAAACAGTTCGGTCAGCCCCAGCATTTT. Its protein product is CATAKQFGQPQHF.

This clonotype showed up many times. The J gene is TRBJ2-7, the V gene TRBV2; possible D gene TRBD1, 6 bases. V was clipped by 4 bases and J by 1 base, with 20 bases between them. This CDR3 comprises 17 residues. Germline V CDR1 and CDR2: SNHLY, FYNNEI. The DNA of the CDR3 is TGTGCCAGCAGTGCCCATAACACTAGAGGGGGTTCCTACGAGCAGTACTTC. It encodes CASSAHNTRGGSYEQYF.

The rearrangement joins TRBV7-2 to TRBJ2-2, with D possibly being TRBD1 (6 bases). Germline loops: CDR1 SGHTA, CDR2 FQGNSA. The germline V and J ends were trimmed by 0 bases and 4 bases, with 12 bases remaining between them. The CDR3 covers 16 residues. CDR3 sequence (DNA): TGTGCCAGCAGCTTAGCGCTGGGGGCTCGCACCGGGGAGCTGTTTTTT. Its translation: CASSLALGARTGELFF.

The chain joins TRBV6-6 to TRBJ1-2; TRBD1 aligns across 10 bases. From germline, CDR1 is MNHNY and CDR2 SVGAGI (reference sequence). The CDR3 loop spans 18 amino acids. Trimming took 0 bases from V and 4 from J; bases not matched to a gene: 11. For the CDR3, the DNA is TGTGCCAGCAGTTACTCGGGTCCGGCGACAGGGGGCGGCTATGGCTACACCTTC. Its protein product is CASSYSGPATGGGYGYTF.

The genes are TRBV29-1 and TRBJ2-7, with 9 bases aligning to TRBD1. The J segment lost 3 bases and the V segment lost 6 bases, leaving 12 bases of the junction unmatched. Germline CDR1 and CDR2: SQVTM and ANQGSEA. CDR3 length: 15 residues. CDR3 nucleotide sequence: TGCAGCGTCGCCACTAGTAGGACAGGGGACTACGAGCAGTACTTC. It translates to CSVATSRTGDYEQYF.

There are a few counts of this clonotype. The CDR3 spells CASSTPGGENTEAFF. CDR3 bases: TGTGCCAGCAGCACCCCAGGAGGAGAGAACACTGAAGCTTTCTTT. The V gene is TRBV2, the J gene TRBJ1-1; D gene uncertain. Trimming took 6 bases from V and 1 from J, leaving 15 bases between them. The length of the CDR3 is 15 residues. Germline values: CDR1 SNHLY, CDR2 FYNNEI.

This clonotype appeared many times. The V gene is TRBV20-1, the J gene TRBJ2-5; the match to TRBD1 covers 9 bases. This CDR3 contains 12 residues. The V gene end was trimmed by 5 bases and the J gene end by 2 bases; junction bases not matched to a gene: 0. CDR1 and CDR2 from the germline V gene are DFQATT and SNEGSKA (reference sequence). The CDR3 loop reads CSAGQGQETQYF. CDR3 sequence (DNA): TGCAGTGCTGGACAGGGGCAAGAGACCCAGTACTTC.

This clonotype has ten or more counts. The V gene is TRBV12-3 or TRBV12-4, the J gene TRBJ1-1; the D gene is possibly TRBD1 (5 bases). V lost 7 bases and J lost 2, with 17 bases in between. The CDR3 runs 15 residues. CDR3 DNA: TGTGCCAGCACCCTCCCTGGGGGAGTAAACACTGAAGCTTTCTTT. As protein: CASTLPGGVNTEAFF.

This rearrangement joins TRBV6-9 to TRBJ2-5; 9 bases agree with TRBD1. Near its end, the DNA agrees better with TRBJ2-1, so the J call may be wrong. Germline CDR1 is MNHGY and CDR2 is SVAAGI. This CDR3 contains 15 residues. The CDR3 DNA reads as TGTGCCAGCAGTTCCCGGGACAGGGACCACAATGAGCAGTTCTTC. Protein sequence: CASSSRDRDHNEQFF.

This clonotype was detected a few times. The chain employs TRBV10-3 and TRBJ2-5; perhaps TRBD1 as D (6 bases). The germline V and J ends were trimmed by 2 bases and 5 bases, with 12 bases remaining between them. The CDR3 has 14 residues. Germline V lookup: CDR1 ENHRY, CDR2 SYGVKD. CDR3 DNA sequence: TGTGCCATCAGTGAGCCGCTACAGGGCGAGACCCAGTACTTC. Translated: CAISEPLQGETQYF.